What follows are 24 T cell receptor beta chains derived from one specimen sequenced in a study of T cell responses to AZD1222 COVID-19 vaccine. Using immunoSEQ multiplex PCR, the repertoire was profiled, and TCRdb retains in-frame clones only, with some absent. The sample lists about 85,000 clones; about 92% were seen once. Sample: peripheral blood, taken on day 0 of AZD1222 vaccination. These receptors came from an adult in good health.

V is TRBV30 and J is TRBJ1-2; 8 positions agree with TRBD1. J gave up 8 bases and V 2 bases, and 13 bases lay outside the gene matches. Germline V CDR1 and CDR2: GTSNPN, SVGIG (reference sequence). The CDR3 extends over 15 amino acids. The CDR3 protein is CAWSTTVQGALGYTF. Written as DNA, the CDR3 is TGTGCCTGGAGTACCACTGTGCAGGGGGCGTTGGGCTACACCTTC.

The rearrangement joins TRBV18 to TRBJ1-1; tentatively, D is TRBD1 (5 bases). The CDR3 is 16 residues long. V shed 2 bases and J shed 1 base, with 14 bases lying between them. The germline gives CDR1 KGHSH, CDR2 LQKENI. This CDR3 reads CASSPALTQGNTEAFF. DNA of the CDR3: TGTGCCAGCTCACCAGCTTTAACCCAGGGGAACACTGAAGCTTTCTTT.

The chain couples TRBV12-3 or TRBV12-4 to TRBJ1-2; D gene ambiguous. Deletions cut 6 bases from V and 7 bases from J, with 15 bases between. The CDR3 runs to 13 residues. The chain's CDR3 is CASRKGPAFGYTF. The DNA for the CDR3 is TGTGCCAGCAGAAAAGGGCCAGCATTTGGCTACACCTTC.

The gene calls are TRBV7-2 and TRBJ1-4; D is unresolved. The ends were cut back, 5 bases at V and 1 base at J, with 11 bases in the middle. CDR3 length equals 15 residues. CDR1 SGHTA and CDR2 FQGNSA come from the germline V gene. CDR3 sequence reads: CASSPSPRTNEKLFF. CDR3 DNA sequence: TGTGCCAGCAGCCCCAGCCCGAGAACTAATGAAAAACTGTTTTTT.

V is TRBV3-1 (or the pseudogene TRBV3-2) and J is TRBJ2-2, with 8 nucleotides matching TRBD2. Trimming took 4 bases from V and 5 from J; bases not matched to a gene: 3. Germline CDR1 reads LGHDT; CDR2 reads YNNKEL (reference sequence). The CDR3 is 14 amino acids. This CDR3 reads CASSRTSRTGELFF. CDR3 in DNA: TGTGCCAGCAGCCGGACTAGCCGGACCGGGGAGCTGTTTTTT.

This chain's CDR3 is CASRAPGGASSYNEQFF. The CDR3 bases are TGTGCCAGCAGGGCCCCAGGGGGGGCGAGCTCCTACAATGAGCAGTTCTTC. The rearrangement joins TRBV5-5 to TRBJ2-1, with D perhaps TRBD1 or TRBD2 (7 bases each). Trimming left V 5 bases short and J 0 bases short, with 18 bases between. The CDR3 contains 17 residues. CDR1 and CDR2 (germline): SGHKS, YYEKEE (reference sequence).

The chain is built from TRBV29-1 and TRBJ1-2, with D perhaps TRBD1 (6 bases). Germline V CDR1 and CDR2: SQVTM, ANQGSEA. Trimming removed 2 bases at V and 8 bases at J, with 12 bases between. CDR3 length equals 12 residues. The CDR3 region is CSVEMGGGGYTF. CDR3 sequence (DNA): TGCAGCGTTGAAATGGGTGGGGGCGGCTACACCTTC.

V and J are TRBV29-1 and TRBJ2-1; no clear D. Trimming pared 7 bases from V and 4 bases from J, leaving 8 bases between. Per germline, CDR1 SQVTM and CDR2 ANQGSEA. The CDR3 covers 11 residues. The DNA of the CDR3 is TGCAGCGCCAACTTGTACAATGAGCAGTTCTTC. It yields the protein CSANLYNEQFF.

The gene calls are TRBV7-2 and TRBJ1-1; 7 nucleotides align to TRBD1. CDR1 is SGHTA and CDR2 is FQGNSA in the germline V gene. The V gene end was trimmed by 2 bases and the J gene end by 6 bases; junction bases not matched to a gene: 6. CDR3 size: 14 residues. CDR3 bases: TGTGCCAGCAGCTTAACAGGGGTTTTCGCTGAAGCTTTCTTT. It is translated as CASSLTGVFAEAFF.

In DNA, the CDR3 is TGTGCCAGCAGCTCTGACAGCTATGGCTACACCTTC. The encoded protein is CASSSDSYGYTF. The chain is built from TRBV7-2 and TRBJ1-2, with TRBD1 as a possible D gene (5 bases). Deletions cut 4 bases from V and 4 bases from J, with 7 bases between. Germline assignment: CDR1 SGHTA and CDR2 FQGNSA. This CDR3 contains 12 residues.

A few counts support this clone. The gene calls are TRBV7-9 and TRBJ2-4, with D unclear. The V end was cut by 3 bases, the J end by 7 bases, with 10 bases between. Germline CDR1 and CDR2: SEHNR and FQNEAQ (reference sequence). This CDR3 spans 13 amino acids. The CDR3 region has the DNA TGTGCCAGCAGCTTCGGGTCCGGGAACATTCAGTACTTC. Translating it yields CASSFGSGNIQYF.

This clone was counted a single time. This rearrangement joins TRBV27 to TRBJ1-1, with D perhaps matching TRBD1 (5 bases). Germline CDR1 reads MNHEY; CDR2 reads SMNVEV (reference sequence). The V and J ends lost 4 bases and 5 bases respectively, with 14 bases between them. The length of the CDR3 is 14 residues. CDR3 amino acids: CASSWGIGLTEAFF. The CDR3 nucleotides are TGTGCCAGCAGTTGGGGCATAGGTCTAACTGAAGCTTTCTTT.

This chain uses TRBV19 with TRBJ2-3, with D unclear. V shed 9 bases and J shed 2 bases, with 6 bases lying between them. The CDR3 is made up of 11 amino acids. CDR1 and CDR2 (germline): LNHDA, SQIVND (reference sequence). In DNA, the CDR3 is TGTGCCAGACCATTCACAGATACGCAGTATTTT. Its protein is CARPFTDTQYF.

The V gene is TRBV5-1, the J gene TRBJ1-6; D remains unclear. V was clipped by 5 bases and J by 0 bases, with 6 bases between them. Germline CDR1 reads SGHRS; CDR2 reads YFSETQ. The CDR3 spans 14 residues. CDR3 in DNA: TGCGCCAGCAGACGTAGCTCCTATAATTCACCCCTCCACTTT. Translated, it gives CASRRSSYNSPLHF. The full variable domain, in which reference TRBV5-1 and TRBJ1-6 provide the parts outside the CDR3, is KAGVTQTPRYLIKTRGQQVTLSCSPISGHRSVSWYQQTPGQGLQFLFEYFSETQRNKGNFPGRFSGRQFSNSRSEMNVSTLELGDSALYLCASRRSSYNSPLHFGNGTRLTVT.

As DNA, the CDR3 is TGTGCCAGCAGCATCACTAGCGGGAATGGGAATGAGCAGTTCTTC. Protein: CASSITSGNGNEQFF. The chain uses TRBV14 and TRBJ2-1; 10 nucleotides match TRBD2. From germline, CDR1 is SGHDN and CDR2 FVKESK. Trimming removed 5 bases from V and 7 bases from J; junction bases left unmatched: 8. CDR3 length equals 15 residues.

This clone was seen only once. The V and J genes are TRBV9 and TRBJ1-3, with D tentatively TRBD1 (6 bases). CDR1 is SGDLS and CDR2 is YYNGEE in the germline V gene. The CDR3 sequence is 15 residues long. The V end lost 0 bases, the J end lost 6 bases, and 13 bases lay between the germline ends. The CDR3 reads CASSVDVGGSNTIYF. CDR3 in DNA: TGTGCCAGCAGCGTAGATGTAGGGGGATCAAACACCATATATTTT.

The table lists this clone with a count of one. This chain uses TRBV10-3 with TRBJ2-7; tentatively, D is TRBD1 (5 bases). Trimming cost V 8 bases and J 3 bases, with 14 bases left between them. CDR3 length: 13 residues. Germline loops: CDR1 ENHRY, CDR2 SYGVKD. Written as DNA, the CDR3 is TGTGCCATCGGGGCCAGCGTGAACTACGAGCAGTACTTC. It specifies CAIGASVNYEQYF.

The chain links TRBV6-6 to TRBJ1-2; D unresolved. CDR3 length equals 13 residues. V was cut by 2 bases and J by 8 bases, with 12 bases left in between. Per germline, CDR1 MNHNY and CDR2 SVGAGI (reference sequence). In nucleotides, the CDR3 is TGTGCCAGCAGTTACGAAGGGAGAGGCGGCTACACCTTC. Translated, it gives CASSYEGRGGYTF.

The CDR3 DNA is TGTGCCAGCAGCCCCGGACAGGGGTCCTACGAGCAGTACTTC. Translating gives CASSPGQGSYEQYF. The chain couples TRBV2 to TRBJ2-7; 9 bases map to TRBD1. The CDR3 is made up of 14 amino acids. Trimming cost V 6 bases and J 1 base; bases outside gene matches: 4. Germline CDR1 is SNHLY and CDR2 is FYNNEI.

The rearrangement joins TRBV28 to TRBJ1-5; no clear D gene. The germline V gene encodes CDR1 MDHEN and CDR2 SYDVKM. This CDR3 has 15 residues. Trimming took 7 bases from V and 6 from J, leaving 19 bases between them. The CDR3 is CASIRSAGESQPQHF. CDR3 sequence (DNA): TGTGCCAGCATCAGATCAGCCGGGGAGAGTCAGCCCCAGCATTTT.

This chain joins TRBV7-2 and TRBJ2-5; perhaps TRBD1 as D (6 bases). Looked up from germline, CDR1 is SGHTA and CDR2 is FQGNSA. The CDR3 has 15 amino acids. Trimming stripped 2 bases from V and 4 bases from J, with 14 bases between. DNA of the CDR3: TGTGCCAGCAGCTTACGGCCAGGGGTCGGAGAGACCCAGTACTTC. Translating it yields CASSLRPGVGETQYF.

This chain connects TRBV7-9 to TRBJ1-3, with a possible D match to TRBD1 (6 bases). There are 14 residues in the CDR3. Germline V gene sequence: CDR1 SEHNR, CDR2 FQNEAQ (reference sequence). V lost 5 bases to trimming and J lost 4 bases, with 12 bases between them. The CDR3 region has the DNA TGTGCCAGCAGCCACCAAGGACAGGGAAACACCATATATTTT. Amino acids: CASSHQGQGNTIYF.

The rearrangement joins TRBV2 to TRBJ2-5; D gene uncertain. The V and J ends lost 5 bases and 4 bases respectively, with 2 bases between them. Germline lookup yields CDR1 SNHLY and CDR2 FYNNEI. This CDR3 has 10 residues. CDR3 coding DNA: TGTGCCAGCAGTACAGAGACCCAGTACTTC. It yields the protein CASSTETQYF.

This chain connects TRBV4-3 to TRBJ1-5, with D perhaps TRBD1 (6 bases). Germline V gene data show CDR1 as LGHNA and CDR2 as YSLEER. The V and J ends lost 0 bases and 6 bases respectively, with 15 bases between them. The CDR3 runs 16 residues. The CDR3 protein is CASSQDLEGGGQPQHF. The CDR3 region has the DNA TGCGCCAGCAGCCAAGATCTTGAAGGGGGTGGTCAGCCCCAGCATTTT.